This T cell receptor beta chain was captured in a study of shared clonotypes between healthy human individuals. The data were produced by immunoSEQ multiplex PCR, yet TCRdb's version contains in-frame clones alone and is incomplete. The table lists 550,000 to 600,000 clones, roughly 79% of them singletons, with around 12% in the top ten. Turning to this clone: Other DNA sequences from this sample encode an identical CDR3 as well.

The CDR3 extends over 15 amino acids. Germline CDR1 is SGHTA and CDR2 is FQGTGA. J was trimmed by 5 bases and V by 5 bases; bases with no gene match: 10. Sequenced material: PBMCs. This clonotype originated in a woman between 35 and 50 years old in good health. Some clones in this sample may be carry-over from other donors' samples. The chain links TRBV7-3 to TRBJ1-2, with 8 bases aligning to TRBD1. In DNA, the CDR3 is TGTGCCAGCAGCCCCCAGGGGGCCTCGGAGTATGGCTACACCTTC. Protein product: CASSPQGASEYGYTF.